The 24 T cell receptor beta chains listed next were all sequenced from one sample in a study of blood T cell repertoires in COVID-19 (TCRdb year 2020). The library was prepared using the immunoSEQ multiplex PCR assay. TCRdb mirrors the immuneACCESS table, restricted to in-frame sequences. Some clones are absent from its copies; in checked studies, under half trace to an unresolved V gene, and the reason for the others is unknown. The sample table holds some 97,000 clones, of which roughly 84% were seen once. The top ten clonotypes cover roughly 13% of the sample. Specimen: peripheral blood. These receptors were taken from a human donor in a cohort sampled during active COVID-19.

The J gene is TRBJ2-1, the V gene TRBV11-3, with TRBD1 matching over 11 bases. This CDR3 region has 15 residues. J gave up 7 bases and V 4 bases, and 6 bases lay outside the gene matches. CDR1 SGHNT and CDR2 YENEEA come from the germline V gene. For the CDR3, the DNA is TGTGCCAGCAGCTCCGGACAGGGGGCGCGGAATGAGCAGTTCTTC. It translates to CASSSGQGARNEQFF.

This clone turned up a few times. The chain employs TRBV5-6 and TRBJ1-5; possibly TRBD1 for D (5 bases). Trimming pared 0 bases from V and 2 bases from J, leaving 9 bases between. Germline CDR1 is SGHDT and CDR2 is YYEEEE. The CDR3 loop spans 15 amino acids. CDR3 DNA sequence: TGTGCCAGCAGCTTGGCCGGGGGTGGCAATCAGCCCCAGCATTTT. Amino acid sequence: CASSLAGGGNQPQHF.

This clone was seen a handful of times. V usage is TRBV7-9 and J usage is TRBJ1-6; TRBD1 agrees at 7 bases. This CDR3 region has 14 residues. The junction had 3 bases not matched to a gene; V was cut back by 5 bases and J by 5 bases. In germline, CDR1 is SEHNR, CDR2 FQNEAQ (reference sequence). The chain's CDR3 is CASSEDRDNSPLHF. For the CDR3, the DNA is TGTGCCAGCAGCGAAGACAGGGATAATTCACCCCTCCACTTT. Full variable domain (rest looked up from reference TRBV7-9 and TRBJ1-6): DTGVSQNPRHKITKRGQNVTFRCDPISEHNRLYWYRQTLGQGPEFLTYFQNEAQLEKSRLLSDRFSAERPKGSFSTLEIQRTEQGDSAMYLCASSEDRDNSPLHFGNGTRLTVT.

This clone has only one observation. The chain uses TRBV5-1 and TRBJ2-5; 11 bases are shared with TRBD1. The germline V gene encodes CDR1 SGHRS and CDR2 YFSETQ. This CDR3 region has 16 residues. The trim removed 3 bases at V and 4 bases at J, leaving 8 bases unmatched. In nucleotides, the CDR3 is TGCGCCAGCAGCTCTACTGGACAGGGGGCACGAGAGACCCAGTACTTC. Translated: CASSSTGQGARETQYF.

This clone was picked up a small number of times. The chain combines TRBV6-5 with TRBJ1-6; D remains unclear. The CDR3 sequence is 15 residues long. Germline CDR1 and CDR2: MNHEY and SVGAGI. Trimming took off 8 bases at V and 4 bases at J, with 15 bases between the two ends. CDR3 protein: CASSSTLGYNSPLHF. CDR3 in DNA: TGTGCCAGCTCATCTACCCTCGGGTATAATTCACCCCTCCACTTT.

The chain is built from TRBV4-1 and TRBJ1-3; possible D gene TRBD1, 5 bases. Per germline, CDR1 MGHRA and CDR2 YSYEKL. The V and J ends lost 0 bases and 0 bases respectively, with 9 bases between them. CDR3 length: 16 residues. The CDR3 nucleotides read TGCGCCAGCAGCCAAGAGGGGCCCAACTCTGGAAACACCATATATTTT. Its translation: CASSQEGPNSGNTIYF.

V usage is TRBV3-1 (or the pseudogene TRBV3-2) and J usage is TRBJ2-7, with D perhaps matching TRBD2 (5 bases). Germline-derived CDR1 and CDR2 are LGHDT and YNNKEL (reference sequence). The CDR3 runs to 12 residues. V was shortened by 4 bases and J by 9 bases, with 13 bases between the two germline ends. The CDR3 here is CASSLARGGQYF. The CDR3 DNA sequence: TGTGCCAGCAGCCTAGCGAGAGGTGGGCAGTACTTC.

The chain employs TRBV7-8 and TRBJ2-1; 10 positions agree with TRBD1. CDR1 and CDR2 from the germline V gene are SGHVS and FQNEAQ. CDR3 length: 15 amino acids. J lost 3 bases, V lost 3 bases, and 2 bases had no gene match. CDR3 DNA sequence: TGTGCCAGCAGCTTCGGGACAGGGGTCTACAATGAGCAGTTCTTC. As protein: CASSFGTGVYNEQFF.

CDR3 sequence (DNA): TGTGCCAGCAGCTTATACAGAGAGCAGTTCTTC. It is translated as CASSLYREQFF. V usage is TRBV11-2 and J usage is TRBJ2-1; D unclear. The germline gives CDR1 SGHAT, CDR2 FQNNGV. This CDR3 has 11 residues. V was shortened by 2 bases and J by 10 bases, with 6 bases between the two germline ends.

This chain joins TRBV19 and TRBJ2-1; perhaps TRBD1 as D (5 bases). There are 15 residues in the CDR3. Trimming pared 4 bases from V and 2 bases from J, leaving 12 bases between. Germline V gene data show CDR1 as LNHDA and CDR2 as SQIVND (reference sequence). The CDR3 loop reads CASSSGQGPYNEQFF. The CDR3 coding sequence is TGTGCCAGTAGTAGCGGACAAGGCCCCTACAATGAGCAGTTCTTC.

This clone turned up a few times. The CDR3 reads CASSLQGRDGYTF. The DNA for the CDR3 is TGCGCCAGCAGCTTACAGGGAAGGGATGGCTACACCTTC. The chain links TRBV5-1 to TRBJ1-2; D possibly corresponds to TRBD1 (6 bases). CDR1 and CDR2 from the germline V gene are SGHRS and YFSETQ. The CDR3 loop spans 13 amino acids. Trimming removed 2 bases from V and 6 bases from J, with 11 bases in between.

The V call is TRBV2, the J call TRBJ1-2; 7 positions agree with TRBD1. With 2 bases clipped from V and 6 bases from J, the junction kept 3 bases outside the gene matches. CDR3 length: 13 residues. Per germline, CDR1 SNHLY and CDR2 FYNNEI. CDR3 nucleotide sequence: TGTGCCAGCAGTGAATATCAGGGGGATGGCTACACCTTC. This translates into CASSEYQGDGYTF. Full variable domain (missing parts from reference TRBV2 and TRBJ1-2): EPEVTQTPSHQVTQMGQEVILRCVPISNHLYFYWYRQILGQKVEFLVSFYNNEISEKSEIFDDQFSVERPDGSNFTLKIRSTKLEDSAMYFCASSEYQGDGYTFGSGTRLTVV.

On this clone: The sample has other DNA sequences that encode this CDR3 too. This chain connects TRBV9 to TRBJ2-1; 9 bases map to TRBD2. The CDR3 runs 15 residues. The V gene's germline CDR1 is SGDLS and CDR2 YYNGEE. Germline trimming cut 4 bases from V and 1 base from J; bases unmatched to any gene: 3. For the CDR3, the DNA is TGTGCCAGCAGCCCAACTAGCGGGTCCTACAATGAGCAGTTCTTC. It yields the protein CASSPTSGSYNEQFF.

The V and J genes are TRBV10-3 and TRBJ2-7, with D possibly matching TRBD2 (6 bases). The CDR3 extends over 13 amino acids. The germline CDR1 and CDR2 sequences are ENHRY and SYGVKD. V lost 8 bases to trimming and J lost 7 bases, with 18 bases between them. The CDR3 DNA reads TGTGCCATCGGTCAAACGGAGGGCGGGGAGCAGTACTTC. Translation: CAIGQTEGGEQYF.

The J gene is TRBJ2-1, the V gene TRBV7-6; the match to TRBD2 covers 9 bases. CDR1 and CDR2 (germline): SGHVS, FNYEAQ. The CDR3 has 17 amino acids. After removal of 1 base from V and 2 bases from J, the junction contained 6 bases not matched to a gene. The chain's CDR3 is CASSLVGGRVAYNEQFF. As DNA, the CDR3 is TGTGCCAGCAGCTTAGTCGGCGGGAGGGTAGCCTACAATGAGCAGTTCTTC.

The rearrangement links TRBV18 to TRBJ2-6, with TRBD1 matching 9 bases. J gave up 0 bases and V 3 bases, and 9 bases lay outside the gene matches. The length of the CDR3 is 19 residues. Per germline, CDR1 KGHSH and CDR2 LQKENI. CDR3 coding DNA: TGTGCCAGCTCACCTCTCGGAGGACAGGGGTCCTCTGGGGCCAACGTCCTGACTTTC. This sequence encodes CASSPLGGQGSSGANVLTF.

This sequence joins TRBV7-6 and TRBJ1-2, with a weak D call TRBD1 (5 bases). The CDR3 spans 14 residues. V lost 5 bases and J lost 8, with 18 bases in between. Germline loops: CDR1 SGHVS, CDR2 FNYEAQ. The DNA for the CDR3 is TGTGCCAGCAGCCCCTTGGGGCCTTCAGGGGGCTACACCTTC. This encodes CASSPLGPSGGYTF.

The genes are TRBV3-1 (or the pseudogene TRBV3-2) and TRBJ1-6; D is possibly TRBD1 (5 bases). The V gene lost 0 bases and the J gene lost 10 bases, with 13 bases spanning the gap. Per germline, CDR1 LGHDT and CDR2 YNNKEL (reference sequence). The CDR3 is made up of 15 amino acids. CDR3 coding DNA: TGTGCCAGCAGCCAAGATTGGGGGGGGAGATCACCCCTCCACTTT. Its translation: CASSQDWGGRSPLHF.

The chain combines TRBV19 with TRBJ1-5; 7 bases are a match to TRBD1. This CDR3 contains 15 residues. The germline V gene encodes CDR1 LNHDA and CDR2 SQIVND (reference sequence). Losses at the gene ends were 4 bases for V and 3 bases for J; bases not matched to a gene: 6. Here the CDR3 DNA reads TGTGCCAGTAGTACCTCTGGACAGGTCAATCAGCCCCAGCATTTT. Translation gives CASSTSGQVNQPQHF.

The chain employs TRBV6-2 or TRBV6-3 and TRBJ2-7; the D gene is possibly TRBD1 (6 bases). Trimming took 2 bases from V and 1 from J, leaving 9 bases between them. CDR1 MNHEY and CDR2 SVGEGT come from the germline V gene. This CDR3 has 14 amino acids. The CDR3 bases are TGTGCCAGCAGTTACCAGACAGGTTCCTACGAGCAGTACTTC. Its translation is CASSYQTGSYEQYF.

This chain links TRBV10-3 with TRBJ1-2; TRBD1 matches at 7 bases. This CDR3 is built from 14 residues. Trimming cost V 6 bases and J 0 bases; bases outside gene matches: 4. CDR1 is ENHRY, CDR2 SYGVKD, per germline. In DNA form, the CDR3 reads TGTGCCATCAGACAGGGACAGACTAACTATGGCTACACCTTC. Encoded protein: CAIRQGQTNYGYTF.

Written as DNA, the CDR3 is TGTGCCAGCAGCTTCGACAGATATGGCTACACCTTC. Translated, it gives CASSFDRYGYTF. The chain joins TRBV7-2 to TRBJ1-2; TRBD1 is a possible D gene (5 bases). This CDR3 is built from 12 residues. The ends were cut back, 3 bases at V and 5 bases at J, with 7 bases in the middle. From germline, CDR1 is SGHTA and CDR2 FQGNSA.

The rearrangement joins TRBV6-2 or TRBV6-3 to TRBJ1-1; perhaps TRBD1 as D (5 bases). The CDR3 totals 15 residues. The V end was cut by 5 bases, the J end by 6 bases, with 19 bases between. CDR1 is MNHEY and CDR2 is SVGEGT in the germline V gene. The CDR3 DNA reads as TGTGCCAGCAGTAGAGGACGGCGGGGACGGGCTGAAGCTTTCTTT. Translating it yields CASSRGRRGRAEAFF.

The rearrangement joins TRBV3-1 (or the pseudogene TRBV3-2) to TRBJ1-4; D is unclear. V dropped 1 base and J dropped 7 bases, with 10 bases sitting between them. Germline lookup yields CDR1 LGHDT and CDR2 YNNKEL (reference sequence). The CDR3 spans 14 residues. The CDR3 nucleotides are TGTGCCAGCAGCCAAGCGGGTTTCAGTGAAAAACTGTTTTTT. This codes for CASSQAGFSEKLFF.